This TCR beta chain was documented in a study of T cell responses to AZD1222 COVID-19 vaccine. The overall study: Second-dose timings of about 4 or about 12 weeks were pooled.

Points on this clone: Its specificity is not known.

General study results and limits: Researchers took repertoire samples only after the peak T cell response had come. Breadth and depth of Spike-specific TCRs rose after two AZD1222 doses. Among AZD1222 vaccinees, only six or seven were seropositive at baseline.

Looked up from germline, CDR1 is SGHRS and CDR2 is YFSETQ. This CDR3 is 14 amino acids long. V was trimmed by 4 bases and J by 0 bases, leaving 8 bases between them. Libraries were prepared by immunoSEQ multiplex PCR; TCRdb keeps only in-frame clonotypes and omits some of them. Of tens of thousands of clones listed, roughly 90% are singletons. The chain links TRBV5-1 to TRBJ1-5, with a possible D match to TRBD1 (5 bases). This TCR was sampled from an adult in good health. This specimen consisted of peripheral blood, obtained on day 0 of AZD1222 vaccination. CDR3 residues: CASSEGYSNQPQHF. DNA of the CDR3: TGCGCCAGCAGCGAGGGGTATAGCAATCAGCCCCAGCATTTT.